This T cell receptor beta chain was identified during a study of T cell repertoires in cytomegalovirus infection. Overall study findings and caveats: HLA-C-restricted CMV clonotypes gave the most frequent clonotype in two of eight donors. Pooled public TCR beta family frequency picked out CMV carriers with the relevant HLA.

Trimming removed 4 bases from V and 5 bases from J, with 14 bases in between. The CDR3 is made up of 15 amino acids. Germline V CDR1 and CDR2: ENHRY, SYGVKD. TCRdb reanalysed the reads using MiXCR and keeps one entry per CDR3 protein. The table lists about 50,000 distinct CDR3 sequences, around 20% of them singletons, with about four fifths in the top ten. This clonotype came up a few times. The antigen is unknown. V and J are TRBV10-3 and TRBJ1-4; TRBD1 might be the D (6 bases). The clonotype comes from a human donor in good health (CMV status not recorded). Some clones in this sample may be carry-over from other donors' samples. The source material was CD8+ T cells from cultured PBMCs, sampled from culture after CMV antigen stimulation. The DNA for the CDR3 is TGTGCCATCAGTGGCTCACAGGGATGGAATGAAAAACTGTTTTTT. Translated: CAISGSQGWNEKLFF.